This T cell receptor (beta chain) was observed in a study of blood T cells in healthy people across ages. This clonotype has just one count. Its antigen remains unidentified. The germline V and J ends were trimmed by 3 bases and 3 bases, with 12 bases remaining between them. The germline V gene has CDR1 SQVTM and CDR2 ANQGSEA. The CDR3 sequence is 14 residues long. General observations from the study: The long-lived group displayed more naive CD4+ cells, plus higher diversity, than the aged donors did. The donors' CMV status was not determined, possibly confounding changes in expanded clonotypes. Older individuals had lower TCR beta diversity per million T cells (the decline was roughly linear).

The second PCR ran about 6 to 11 cycles with a sample-barcoded 5' primer and J-beta primers. Each cDNA molecule carried a tag from a template-switch adaptor that contained 12 random nucleotides. From the 5' RACE reads, TCRdb called clonotypes with MiXCR, one entry per CDR3 protein. Counted here are more than 700,000 distinct CDR3 sequences, about 48% occurring once; the ten biggest clones make up about 42%. The receptor comes from a man older than 75 in good health. The chain has TRBV29-1 and TRBJ2-1; D is ambiguous. Material for sequencing was blood. The CDR3 nucleotides are TGCAGCGTTGAGGGCCAAGCTGGCTACAATGAGCAGTTCTTC. Translated, it gives CSVEGQAGYNEQFF.